This T cell receptor beta chain was recorded in a study of cytomegalovirus exposure and HLA in healthy donors. Study observations and caveats: An ancestry cluster, one associated with Asian ancestry, reportedly showed fewer N-insertions than the approximately 650-donor mean in a later analysis.

Regarding this clone: The antigen is not known.

With 60 Vbeta and 13 Jbeta primers, the PCR was carried out. Sequencing used immunoSEQ multiplex PCR; TCRdb keeps in-frame clones, though not all of them. The table has hundreds of thousands of clones, about 83% seen once. The CDR3 has 11 residues. CDR1 is SNHLY, CDR2 FYNNEI, per germline. The V gene lost 5 bases and the J gene lost 5 bases, with 3 bases spanning the gap. The rearrangement links TRBV2 to TRBJ2-2, with no clear D. The source material was PBMCs. The receptor was isolated from a man aged 40-49 years in good health and CMV-seronegative. CDR3 sequence: CASSPTGELFF. The CDR3 nucleotides are TGTGCCAGCAGTCCGACCGGGGAGCTGTTTTTT.